This TCR beta chain derives from a study of CD8 T cells in ankylosing spondylitis. TCRdb analysed the 5' RACE reads with MiXCR anew, one entry per CDR3 protein. The sample contains 500,000 to 650,000 distinct CDR3 sequences, approximately 5.3% of which appear only once. Study-wide findings and caveats: The disease-linked clones had a CD8+ phenotype and low blood frequencies. Apparently characteristic of ankylosing spondylitis blood was a TCR beta motif (eight highly homologous variants).

There are 17 residues in the CDR3. Per germline, CDR1 SGHRS and CDR2 YFSETQ. Germline trimming cut 2 bases from V and 0 bases from J; bases unmatched to any gene: 7. Ten or more counts support this clonotype. Its antigen is not known. The V gene is TRBV5-1, the J gene TRBJ2-3, with 9 bases fitting TRBD2. The receptor's source is a male donor with ankylosing spondylitis. The source material was blood, either unsorted or a sorted T cell fraction (not recorded which). This CDR3 reads CASSLPLAGASTDTQYF. The CDR3 coding sequence is TGCGCCAGCAGCTTACCTTTAGCGGGAGCTAGCACAGATACGCAGTATTTT.